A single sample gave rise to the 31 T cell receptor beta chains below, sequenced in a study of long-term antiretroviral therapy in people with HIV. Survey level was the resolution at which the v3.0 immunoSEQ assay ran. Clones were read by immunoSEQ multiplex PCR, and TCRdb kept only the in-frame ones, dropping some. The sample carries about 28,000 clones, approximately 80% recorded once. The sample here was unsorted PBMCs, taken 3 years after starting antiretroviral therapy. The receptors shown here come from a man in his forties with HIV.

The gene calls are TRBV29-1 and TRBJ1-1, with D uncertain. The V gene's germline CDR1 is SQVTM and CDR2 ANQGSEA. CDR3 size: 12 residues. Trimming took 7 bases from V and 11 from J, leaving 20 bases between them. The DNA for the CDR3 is TGCAGCGCTGGACTAGACTCCGCCGGGGCTTTCTTT. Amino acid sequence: CSAGLDSAGAFF.

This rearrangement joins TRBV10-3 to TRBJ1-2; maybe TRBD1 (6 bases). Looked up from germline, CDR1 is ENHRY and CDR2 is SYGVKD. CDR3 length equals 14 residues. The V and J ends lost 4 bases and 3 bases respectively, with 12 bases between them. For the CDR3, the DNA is TGTGCCATCAGTGTGGGGGCAGGAGACTATGGCTACACCTTC. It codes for CAISVGAGDYGYTF.

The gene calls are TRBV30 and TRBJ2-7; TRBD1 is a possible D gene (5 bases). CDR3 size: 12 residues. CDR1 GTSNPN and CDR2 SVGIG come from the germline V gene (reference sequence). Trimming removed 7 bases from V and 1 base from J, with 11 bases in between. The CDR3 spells CAYAGASYEQYF. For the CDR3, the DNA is TGTGCCTACGCTGGGGCGTCCTACGAGCAGTACTTC.

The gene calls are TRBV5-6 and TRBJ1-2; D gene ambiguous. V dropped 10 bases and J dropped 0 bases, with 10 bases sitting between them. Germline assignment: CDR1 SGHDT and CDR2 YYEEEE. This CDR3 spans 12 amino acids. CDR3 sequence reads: CASRLANYGYTF. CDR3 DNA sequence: TGTGCCTCGAGGTTAGCTAACTATGGCTACACCTTC.

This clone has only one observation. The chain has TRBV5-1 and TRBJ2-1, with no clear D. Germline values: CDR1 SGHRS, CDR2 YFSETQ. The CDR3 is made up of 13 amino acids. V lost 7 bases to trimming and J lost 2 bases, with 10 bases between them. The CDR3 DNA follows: TGCGCCAGCCTCGAGGTGACCTACAATGAGCAGTTCTTC. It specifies CASLEVTYNEQFF.

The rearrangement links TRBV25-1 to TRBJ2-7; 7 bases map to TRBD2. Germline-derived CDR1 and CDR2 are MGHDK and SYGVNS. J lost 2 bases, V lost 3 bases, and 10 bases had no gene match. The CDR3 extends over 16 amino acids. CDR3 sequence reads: CASSDPQASGTYEQYF. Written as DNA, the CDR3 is TGTGCCAGCAGTGACCCCCAGGCAAGCGGGACCTACGAGCAGTACTTC.

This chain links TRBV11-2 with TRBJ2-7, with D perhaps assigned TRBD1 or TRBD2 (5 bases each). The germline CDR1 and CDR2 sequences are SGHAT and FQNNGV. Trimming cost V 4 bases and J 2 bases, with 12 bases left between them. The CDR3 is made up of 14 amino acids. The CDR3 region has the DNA TGTGCCAGCAGCTCTGAGGGACGGACCTACGAGCAGTACTTC. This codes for CASSSEGRTYEQYF.

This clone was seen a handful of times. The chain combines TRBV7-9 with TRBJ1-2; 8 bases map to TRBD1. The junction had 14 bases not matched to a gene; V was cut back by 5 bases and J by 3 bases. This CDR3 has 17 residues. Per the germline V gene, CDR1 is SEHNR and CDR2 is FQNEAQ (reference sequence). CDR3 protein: CASSLPWTGMVDYGYTF. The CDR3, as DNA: TGTGCCAGCAGCCTTCCTTGGACAGGGATGGTCGACTATGGCTACACCTTC.

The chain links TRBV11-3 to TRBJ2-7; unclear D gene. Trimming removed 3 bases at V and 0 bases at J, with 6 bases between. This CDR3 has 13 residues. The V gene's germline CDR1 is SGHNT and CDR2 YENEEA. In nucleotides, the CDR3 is TGTGCCAGCAGCTTGGCAATCTCCTACGAGCAGTACTTC. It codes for CASSLAISYEQYF. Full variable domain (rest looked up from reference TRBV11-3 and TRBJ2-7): EAGVVQSPRYKIIEKKQPVAFWCNPISGHNTLYWYLQNLGQGPELLIRYENEEAVDDSQLPKDRFSAERLKGVDSTLKIQPAELGDSAVYLCASSLAISYEQYFGPGTRLTVT.

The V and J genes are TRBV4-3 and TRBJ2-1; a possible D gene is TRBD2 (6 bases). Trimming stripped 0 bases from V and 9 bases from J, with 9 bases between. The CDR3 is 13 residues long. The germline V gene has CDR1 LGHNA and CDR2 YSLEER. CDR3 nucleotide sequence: TGCGCCAGCAGCCAAGAAAGGGGAGGTGAGCAGTTCTTC. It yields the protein CASSQERGGEQFF.

Written as DNA, the CDR3 is TGTGCCAGCAGGAGGACAACAGGCTACGAGCAGTACTTC. This translates into CASRRTTGYEQYF. The chain couples TRBV14 to TRBJ2-7; possible D gene TRBD1, 5 bases. V was shortened by 6 bases and J by 3 bases, with 12 bases between the two germline ends. This CDR3 has 13 amino acids. From germline, CDR1 is SGHDN and CDR2 FVKESK.

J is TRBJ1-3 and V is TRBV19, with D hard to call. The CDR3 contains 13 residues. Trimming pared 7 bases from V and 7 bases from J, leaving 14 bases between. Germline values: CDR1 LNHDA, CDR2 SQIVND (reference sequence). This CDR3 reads CASTSVGGNTIYF. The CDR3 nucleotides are TGTGCCAGTACCTCGGTCGGCGGGAACACCATATATTTT.

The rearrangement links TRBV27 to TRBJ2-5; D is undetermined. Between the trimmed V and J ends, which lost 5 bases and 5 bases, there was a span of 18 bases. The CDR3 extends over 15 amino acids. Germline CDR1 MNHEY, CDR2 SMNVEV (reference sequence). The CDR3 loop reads CASSPRGSEGETQYF. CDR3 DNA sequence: TGTGCCAGCAGTCCAAGAGGTAGTGAAGGGGAGACCCAGTACTTC.

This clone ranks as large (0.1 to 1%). The CDR3 here is CASSEVSSATNGYTF. DNA for the CDR3: TGTGCCAGCAGTGAAGTGTCGTCGGCTACCAACGGCTACACCTTC. This chain uses TRBV6-1 with TRBJ1-2; D gene uncertain. CDR1 and CDR2 (germline): MNHNS, SASEGT. The V end lost 1 base, the J end lost 8 bases, and 17 bases lay between the germline ends. The CDR3 runs to 15 residues.

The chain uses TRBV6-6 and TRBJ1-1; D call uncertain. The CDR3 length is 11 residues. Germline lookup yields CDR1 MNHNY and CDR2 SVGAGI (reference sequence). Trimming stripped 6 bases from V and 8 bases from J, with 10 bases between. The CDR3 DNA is TGTGCCAGCAGCACCGGAGGGGAAGCTTTCTTT. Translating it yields CASSTGGEAFF.

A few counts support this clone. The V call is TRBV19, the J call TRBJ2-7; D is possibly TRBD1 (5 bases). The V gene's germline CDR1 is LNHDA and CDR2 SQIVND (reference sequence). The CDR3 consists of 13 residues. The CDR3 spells CASGPQASYEQYF. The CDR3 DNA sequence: TGTGCGTCCGGGCCACAGGCATCGTACGAGCAGTACTTC.

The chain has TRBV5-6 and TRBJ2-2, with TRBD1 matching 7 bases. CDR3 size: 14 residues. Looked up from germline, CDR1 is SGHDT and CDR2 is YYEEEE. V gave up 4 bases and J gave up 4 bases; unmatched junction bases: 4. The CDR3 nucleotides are TGTGCCAGCAGCACGGGGACAGTCACCGGGGAGCTGTTTTTT. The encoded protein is CASSTGTVTGELFF.

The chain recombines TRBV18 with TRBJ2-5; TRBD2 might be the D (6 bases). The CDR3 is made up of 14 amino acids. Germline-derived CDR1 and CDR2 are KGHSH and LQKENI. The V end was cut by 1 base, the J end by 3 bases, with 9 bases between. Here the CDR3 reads CASSPLWREETQYF. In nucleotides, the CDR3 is TGTGCCAGCTCACCACTTTGGAGGGAAGAGACCCAGTACTTC.

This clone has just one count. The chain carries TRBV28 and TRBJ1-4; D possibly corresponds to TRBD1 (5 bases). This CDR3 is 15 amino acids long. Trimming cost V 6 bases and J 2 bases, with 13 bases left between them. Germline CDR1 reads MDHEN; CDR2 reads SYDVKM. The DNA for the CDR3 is TGTGCCAGCAGGACGGGGGGAAGGACTAATGAAAAACTGTTTTTT. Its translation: CASRTGGRTNEKLFF. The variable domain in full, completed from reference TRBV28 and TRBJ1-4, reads DVKVTQSSRYLVKRTGEKVFLECVQDMDHENMFWYRQDPGLGLRLIYFSYDVKMKEKGDIPEGYSVSREKKERFSLILESASTNQTSMYLCASRTGGRTNEKLFFGSGTQLSVL.

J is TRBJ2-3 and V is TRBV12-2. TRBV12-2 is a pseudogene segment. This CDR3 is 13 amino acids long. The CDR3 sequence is CASRLEFTDTQYF. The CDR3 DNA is TGTGCAAGTCGCTTAGAGTTCACAGATACGCAGTATTTT.

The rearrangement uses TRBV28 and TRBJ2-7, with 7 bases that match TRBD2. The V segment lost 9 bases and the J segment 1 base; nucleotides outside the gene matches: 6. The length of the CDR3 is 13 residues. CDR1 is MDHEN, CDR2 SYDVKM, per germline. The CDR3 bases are TGTGCCAGTCGAACGGGGGGTTCCTACGAGCAGTACTTC. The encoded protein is CASRTGGSYEQYF.

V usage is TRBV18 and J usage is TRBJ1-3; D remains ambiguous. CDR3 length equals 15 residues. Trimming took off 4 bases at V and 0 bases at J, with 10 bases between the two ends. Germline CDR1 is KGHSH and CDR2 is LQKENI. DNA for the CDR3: TGTGCCAGCTCACTTTCCGACGGCTCTGGAAACACCATATATTTT. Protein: CASSLSDGSGNTIYF.

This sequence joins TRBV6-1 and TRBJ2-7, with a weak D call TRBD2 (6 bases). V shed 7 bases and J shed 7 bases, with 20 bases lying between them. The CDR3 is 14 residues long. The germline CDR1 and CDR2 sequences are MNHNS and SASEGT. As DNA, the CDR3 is TGTGCCAGCATAACAACGGCGGGGCCCTTGGAGCAGTACTTC. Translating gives CASITTAGPLEQYF.

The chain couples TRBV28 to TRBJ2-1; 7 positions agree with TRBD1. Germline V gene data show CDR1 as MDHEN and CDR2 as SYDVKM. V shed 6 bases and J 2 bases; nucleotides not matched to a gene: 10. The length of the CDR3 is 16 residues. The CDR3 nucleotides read TGTGCCAGCAGCCCCTTAAGGGACAGAACCTACAATGAGCAGTTCTTC. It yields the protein CASSPLRDRTYNEQFF.

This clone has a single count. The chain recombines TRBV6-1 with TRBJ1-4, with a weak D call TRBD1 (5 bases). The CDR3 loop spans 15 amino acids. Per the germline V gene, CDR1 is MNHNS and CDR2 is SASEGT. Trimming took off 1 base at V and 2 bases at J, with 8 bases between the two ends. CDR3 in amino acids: CASSEGGGTNEKLFF. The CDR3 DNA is TGTGCCAGCAGTGAAGGGGGGGGGACTAATGAAAAACTGTTTTTT.

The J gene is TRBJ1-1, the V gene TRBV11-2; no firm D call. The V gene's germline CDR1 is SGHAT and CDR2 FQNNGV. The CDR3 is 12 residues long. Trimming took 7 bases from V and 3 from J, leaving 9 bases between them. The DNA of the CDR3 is TGTGCCAGCACCCCGCGGGACACTGAAGCTTTCTTT. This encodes CASTPRDTEAFF.

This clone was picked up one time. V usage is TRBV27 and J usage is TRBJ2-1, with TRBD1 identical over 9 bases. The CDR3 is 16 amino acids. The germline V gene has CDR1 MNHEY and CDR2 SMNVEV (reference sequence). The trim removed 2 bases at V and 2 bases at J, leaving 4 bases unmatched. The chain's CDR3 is CASSLTGQGTYNEQFF. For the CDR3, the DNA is TGTGCCAGCAGTTTAACGGGACAGGGTACCTACAATGAGCAGTTCTTC.

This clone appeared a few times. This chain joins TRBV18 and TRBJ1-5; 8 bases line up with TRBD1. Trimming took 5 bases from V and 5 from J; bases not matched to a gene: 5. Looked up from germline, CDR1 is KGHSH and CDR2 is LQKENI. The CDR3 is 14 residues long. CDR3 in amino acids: CASSSGGWDQPQHF. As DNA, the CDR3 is TGTGCCAGCTCATCAGGGGGCTGGGATCAGCCCCAGCATTTT.

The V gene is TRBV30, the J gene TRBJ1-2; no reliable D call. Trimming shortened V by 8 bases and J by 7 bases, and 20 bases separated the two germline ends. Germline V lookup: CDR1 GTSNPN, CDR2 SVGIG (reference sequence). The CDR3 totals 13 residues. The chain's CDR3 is CAREETMASGYTF. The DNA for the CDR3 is TGTGCCCGAGAAGAAACTATGGCCTCTGGCTACACCTTC.

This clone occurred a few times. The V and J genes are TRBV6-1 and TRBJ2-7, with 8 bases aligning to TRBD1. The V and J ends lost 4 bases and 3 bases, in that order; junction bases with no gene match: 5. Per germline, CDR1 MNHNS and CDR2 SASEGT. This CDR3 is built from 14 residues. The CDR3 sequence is CASSAGTGHYEQYF. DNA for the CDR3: TGTGCCAGCAGTGCCGGGACAGGCCACTACGAGCAGTACTTC.

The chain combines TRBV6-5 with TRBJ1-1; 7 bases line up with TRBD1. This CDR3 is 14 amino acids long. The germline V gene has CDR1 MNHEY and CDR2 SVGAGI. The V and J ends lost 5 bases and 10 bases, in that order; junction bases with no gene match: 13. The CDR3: CASSHWTGVFGAFF. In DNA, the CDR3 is TGTGCCAGCAGTCACTGGACAGGTGTTTTCGGAGCTTTCTTT.